A single sample is the source of the 12 T cell receptor beta chains below, sequenced in a study of CD8+ T cells in alopecia areata. cDNA prepared by RNA extraction and subsequent reverse transcription served as the template for sequencing. Measured with immunoSEQ multiplex PCR; TCRdb has only the in-frame clones, and not every one. The sample yields some 130,000 clones, 49% seen once. The starting material was CD8+ T cells sorted from blood, obtained at week 0. Receptors were obtained from a human donor with alopecia areata.

The chain is built from TRBV6-1 and TRBJ1-2; D perhaps matches TRBD1 (6 bases). In germline, CDR1 is MNHNS, CDR2 SASEGT. Trimming removed 6 bases from V and 4 bases from J, with 9 bases in between. CDR3 length equals 12 residues. CDR3 bases: TGTGCCAGCAGGGACAGCCTCTATGGCTACACCTTC. It is translated as CASRDSLYGYTF.

This clone was observed a few times. J is TRBJ2-5 and V is TRBV5-6, with 8 positions matching TRBD1. V gave up 0 bases and J gave up 1 base; unmatched junction bases: 5. This CDR3 comprises 16 residues. Germline loops: CDR1 SGHDT, CDR2 YYEEEE. The CDR3 sequence: CASSLGRTGSQETQYF. The CDR3 DNA is TGTGCCAGCAGCTTGGGAAGGACAGGGAGCCAAGAGACCCAGTACTTC.

The chain carries TRBV14 and TRBJ2-1, with 9 bases lining up with TRBD2. Per germline, CDR1 SGHDN and CDR2 FVKESK. The CDR3 runs 17 residues. The ends lost 0 bases at V and 7 bases at J; junction bases unmatched: 10. CDR3 coding DNA: TGTGCCAGCAGCCAAGATCGAGGACTAGCGATGGGAAATGAGCAGTTCTTC. It encodes CASSQDRGLAMGNEQFF.

The chain couples TRBV10-3 to TRBJ2-7; TRBD1 agrees at 8 bases. Unmatched junction bases numbered 0, after V lost 2 bases and J lost 6 bases. In germline, CDR1 is ENHRY, CDR2 SYGVKD. The CDR3 length is 12 residues. CDR3 DNA: TGTGCCATCAGTGAGGACAGGGGCGAGCAGTACTTC. This translates into CAISEDRGEQYF.

This clone was observed a few times. The chain carries TRBV5-4 and TRBJ1-5, with no clear D. The germline V gene has CDR1 SGHNT and CDR2 YYREEE (reference sequence). V was trimmed by 4 bases and J by 7 bases, leaving 9 bases between them. This CDR3 comprises 12 residues. CDR3 residues: CASSNDGQPQHF. DNA of the CDR3: TGTGCCAGCAGCAATGACGGCCAGCCCCAGCATTTT.

The gene calls are TRBV30 and TRBJ2-7; maybe TRBD2 (6 bases). The CDR3 is made up of 12 amino acids. V was cut by 0 bases and J by 11 bases, with 14 bases left in between. In germline, CDR1 is GTSNPN, CDR2 SVGIG (reference sequence). The CDR3 DNA reads TGTGCCTGGAGTGTAATAGGCAGGGAGGAGTACTTC. Amino acid sequence: CAWSVIGREEYF.

The rearrangement joins TRBV6-6 to TRBJ2-2, with a weak D call TRBD2 (6 bases). V lost 2 bases, J lost 6 bases, and 10 bases lay in between. The CDR3 is 14 residues long. Per germline, CDR1 MNHNY and CDR2 SVGAGI (reference sequence). The chain's CDR3 is CASSYGDSSGELFF. The CDR3 DNA reads TGTGCCAGCAGTTACGGGGACTCCTCCGGGGAGCTGTTTTTT.

This clone was counted only a few times. This chain connects TRBV27 to TRBJ1-6, with a weak D call TRBD1 (5 bases). The CDR3 loop spans 14 amino acids. Trimming took 5 bases from V and 9 from J, leaving 14 bases between them. Germline V lookup: CDR1 MNHEY, CDR2 SMNVEV (reference sequence). CDR3 loop: CASSPRGGGSPLHF. The CDR3 region has the DNA TGTGCCAGCAGTCCCCGGGGCGGCGGTTCACCCCTCCACTTT.

This chain uses TRBV9 with TRBJ2-5, with a possible D match to TRBD2 (6 bases). Trimming shortened V by 4 bases and J by 2 bases, and 12 bases separated the two germline ends. The CDR3 covers 14 residues. CDR1 SGDLS and CDR2 YYNGEE come from the germline V gene. CDR3 sequence: CASSLTSRQETQYF. The CDR3 DNA reads as TGTGCCAGCAGCCTTACTAGCAGACAAGAGACCCAGTACTTC.

This clone was observed a handful of times. The chain recombines TRBV7-9 with TRBJ2-7, with 11 bases aligning to TRBD1. Germline CDR1 reads SEHNR; CDR2 reads FQNEAQ (reference sequence). V shed 5 bases and J 2 bases; nucleotides not matched to a gene: 5. This CDR3 is 15 amino acids long. The CDR3 sequence is CASSPDRGRTYEQYF. The CDR3 nucleotides read TGTGCCAGCAGCCCGGACAGGGGGCGAACCTACGAGCAGTACTTC.

This clone was seen a handful of times. The chain uses TRBV29-1 and TRBJ2-7; TRBD1 agrees at 10 bases. The junction had 10 bases not matched to a gene; V was cut back by 8 bases and J by 3 bases. The CDR3 sequence is 14 residues long. The germline V gene encodes CDR1 SQVTM and CDR2 ANQGSEA. DNA for the CDR3: TGCAGCATAACCGGGACAGGGGCCCTCTACGAGCAGTACTTC. This gives the protein CSITGTGALYEQYF.

Here the CDR3 reads CASRPDSGGYTF. In nucleotides, the CDR3 is TGTGCCAGCAGGCCAGACTCGGGGGGCTACACCTTC. The chain carries TRBV27 and TRBJ1-2; D gene uncertain. The germline V and J ends were trimmed by 6 bases and 8 bases, with 13 bases remaining between them. The CDR3 extends over 12 amino acids. Looked up from germline, CDR1 is MNHEY and CDR2 is SMNVEV (reference sequence).